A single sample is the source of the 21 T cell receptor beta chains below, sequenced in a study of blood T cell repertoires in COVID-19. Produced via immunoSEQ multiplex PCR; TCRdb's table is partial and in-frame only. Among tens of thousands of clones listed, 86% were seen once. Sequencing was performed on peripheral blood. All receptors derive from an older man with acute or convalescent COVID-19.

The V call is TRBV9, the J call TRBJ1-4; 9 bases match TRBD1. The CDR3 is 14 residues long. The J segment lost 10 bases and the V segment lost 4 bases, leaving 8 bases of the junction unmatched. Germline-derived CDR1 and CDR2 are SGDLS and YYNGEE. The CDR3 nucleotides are TGTGCCAGCAGCCCCCGGACAGGGGCTACAAAACTGTTTTTT. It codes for CASSPRTGATKLFF.

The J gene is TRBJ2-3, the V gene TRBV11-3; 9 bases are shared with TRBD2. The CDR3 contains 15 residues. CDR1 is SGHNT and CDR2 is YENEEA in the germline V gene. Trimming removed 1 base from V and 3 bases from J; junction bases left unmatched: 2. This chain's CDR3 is CASSLGGLATDTQYF. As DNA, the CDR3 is TGTGCCAGCAGCTTAGGGGGACTAGCAACAGATACGCAGTATTTT.

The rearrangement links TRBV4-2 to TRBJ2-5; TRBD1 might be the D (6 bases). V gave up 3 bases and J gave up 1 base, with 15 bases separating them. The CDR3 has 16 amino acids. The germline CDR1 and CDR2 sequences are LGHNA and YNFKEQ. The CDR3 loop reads CASSQGSEGVQETQYF. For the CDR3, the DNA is TGTGCCAGCAGCCAGGGAAGTGAGGGGGTCCAAGAGACCCAGTACTTC.

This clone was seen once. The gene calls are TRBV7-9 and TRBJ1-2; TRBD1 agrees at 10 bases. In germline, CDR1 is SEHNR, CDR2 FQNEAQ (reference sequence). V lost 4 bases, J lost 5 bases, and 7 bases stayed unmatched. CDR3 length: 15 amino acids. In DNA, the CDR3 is TGTGCCAGCAGCTCCCCGGGACAGGGGAAGTATGGCTACACCTTC. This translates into CASSSPGQGKYGYTF.

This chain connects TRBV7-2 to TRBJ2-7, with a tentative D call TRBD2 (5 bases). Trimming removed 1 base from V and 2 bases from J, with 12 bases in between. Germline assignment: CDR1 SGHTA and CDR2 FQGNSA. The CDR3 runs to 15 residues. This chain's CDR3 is CASSLDGVNPYEQYF. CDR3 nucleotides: TGTGCCAGCAGCTTAGACGGGGTAAACCCCTACGAGCAGTACTTC.

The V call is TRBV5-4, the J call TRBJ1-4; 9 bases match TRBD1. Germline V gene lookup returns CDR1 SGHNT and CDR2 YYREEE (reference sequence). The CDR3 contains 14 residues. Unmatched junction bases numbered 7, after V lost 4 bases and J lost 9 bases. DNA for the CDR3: TGTGCCAGCAGCCAGGACAGGGGTGGGAAAAAACTGTTTTTT. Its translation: CASSQDRGGKKLFF.

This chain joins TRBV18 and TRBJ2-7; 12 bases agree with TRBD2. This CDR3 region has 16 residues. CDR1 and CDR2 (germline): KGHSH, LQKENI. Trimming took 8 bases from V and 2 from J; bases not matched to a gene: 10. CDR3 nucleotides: TGTGCCAGCACTTCTAGCGGGGGGGCCGAAACCTACGAGCAGTACTTC. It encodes CASTSSGGAETYEQYF.

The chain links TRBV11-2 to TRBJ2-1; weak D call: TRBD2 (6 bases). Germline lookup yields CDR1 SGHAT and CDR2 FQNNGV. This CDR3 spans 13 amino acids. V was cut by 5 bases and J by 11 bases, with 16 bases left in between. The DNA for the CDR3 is TGTGCCAGCAGCACCGACGGAGGACTAAAGCAGTTCTTC. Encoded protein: CASSTDGGLKQFF. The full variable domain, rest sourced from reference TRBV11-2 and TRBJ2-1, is EAGVAQSPRYKIIEKRQSVAFWCNPISGHATLYWYQQILGQGPKLLIQFQNNGVVDDSQLPKDRFSAERLKGVDSTLKIQPAKLEDSAVYLCASSTDGGLKQFFGPGTRLTVL.

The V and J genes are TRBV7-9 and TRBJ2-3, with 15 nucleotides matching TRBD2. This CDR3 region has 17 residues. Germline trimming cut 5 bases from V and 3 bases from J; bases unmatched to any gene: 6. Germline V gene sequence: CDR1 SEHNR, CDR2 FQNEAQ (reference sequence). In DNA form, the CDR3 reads TGTGCCAGCAGCGCCGGGACTAGCGGGAGGTTTACAGATACGCAGTATTTT. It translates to CASSAGTSGRFTDTQYF. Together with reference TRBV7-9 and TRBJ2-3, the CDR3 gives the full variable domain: DTGVSQNPRHKITKRGQNVTFRCDPISEHNRLYWYRQTLGQGPEFLTYFQNEAQLEKSRLLSDRFSAERPKGSFSTLEIQRTEQGDSAMYLCASSAGTSGRFTDTQYFGPGTRLTVL.

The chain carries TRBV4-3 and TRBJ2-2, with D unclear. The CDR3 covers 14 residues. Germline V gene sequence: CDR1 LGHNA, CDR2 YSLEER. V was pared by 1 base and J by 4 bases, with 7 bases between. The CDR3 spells CASSQGFVTGELFF. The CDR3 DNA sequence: TGCGCCAGCAGCCAAGGTTTCGTCACCGGGGAGCTGTTTTTT.

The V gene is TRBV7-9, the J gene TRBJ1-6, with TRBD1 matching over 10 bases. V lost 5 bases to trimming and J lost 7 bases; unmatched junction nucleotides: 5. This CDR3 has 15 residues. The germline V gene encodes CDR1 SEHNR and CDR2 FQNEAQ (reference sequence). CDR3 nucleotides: TGTGCCAGCAGCCCCGAGACAGGGGGCAATTCACCCCTCCACTTT. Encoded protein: CASSPETGGNSPLHF.

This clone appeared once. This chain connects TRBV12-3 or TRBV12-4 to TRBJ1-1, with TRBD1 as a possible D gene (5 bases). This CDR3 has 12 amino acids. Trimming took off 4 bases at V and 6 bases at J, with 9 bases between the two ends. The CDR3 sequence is CASSWGFAEAFF. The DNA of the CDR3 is TGTGCCAGCAGTTGGGGCTTCGCTGAAGCTTTCTTT.

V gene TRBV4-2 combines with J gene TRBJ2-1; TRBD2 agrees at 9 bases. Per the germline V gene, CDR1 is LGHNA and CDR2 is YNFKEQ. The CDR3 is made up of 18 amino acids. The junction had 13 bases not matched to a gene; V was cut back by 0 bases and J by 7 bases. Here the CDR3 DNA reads TGTGCCAGCAGCCAAGATTATCTGGCGGGAGGGCCAGGGAATGAGCAGTTCTTC. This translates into CASSQDYLAGGPGNEQFF.

For the CDR3, the DNA is TGCAGCGAAGAGGGACTAGCGGGAGAAGTGTTCTTC. Translated: CSEEGLAGEVFF. This rearrangement joins TRBV29-1 to TRBJ2-1; 14 bases align to TRBD2. The V gene end was trimmed by 7 bases and the J gene end by 15 bases; junction bases not matched to a gene: 8. Germline values: CDR1 SQVTM, CDR2 ANQGSEA. The CDR3 extends over 12 amino acids.

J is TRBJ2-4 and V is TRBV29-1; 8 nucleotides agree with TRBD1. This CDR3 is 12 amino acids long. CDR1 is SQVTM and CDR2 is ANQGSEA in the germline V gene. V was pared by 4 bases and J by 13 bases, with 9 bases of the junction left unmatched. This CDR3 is CSVGALGQAQYF. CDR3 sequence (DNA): TGCAGCGTTGGAGCTTTGGGACAGGCCCAGTACTTC.

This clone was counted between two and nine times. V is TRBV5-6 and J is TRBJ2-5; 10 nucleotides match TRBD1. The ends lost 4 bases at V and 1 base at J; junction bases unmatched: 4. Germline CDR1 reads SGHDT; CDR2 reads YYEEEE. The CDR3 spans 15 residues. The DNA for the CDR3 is TGTGCCAGCAGCATCGGGACAGGGGCCCAAGAGACCCAGTACTTC. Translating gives CASSIGTGAQETQYF. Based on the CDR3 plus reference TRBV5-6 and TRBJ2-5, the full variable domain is DAGVTQSPTHLIKTRGQQVTLRCSPKSGHDTVSWYQQALGQGPQFIFQYYEEEERQRGNFPDRFSGHQFPNYSSELNVNALLLGDSALYLCASSIGTGAQETQYFGPGTRLLVL.

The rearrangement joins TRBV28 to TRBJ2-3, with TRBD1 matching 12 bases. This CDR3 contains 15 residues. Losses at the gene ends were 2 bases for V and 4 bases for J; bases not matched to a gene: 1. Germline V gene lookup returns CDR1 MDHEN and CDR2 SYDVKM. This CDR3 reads CASSLGTGGADTQYF. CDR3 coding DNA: TGTGCCAGCAGTTTAGGGACAGGGGGCGCAGATACGCAGTATTTT. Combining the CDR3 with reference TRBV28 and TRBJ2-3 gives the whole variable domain DVKVTQSSRYLVKRTGEKVFLECVQDMDHENMFWYRQDPGLGLRLIYFSYDVKMKEKGDIPEGYSVSREKKERFSLILESASTNQTSMYLCASSLGTGGADTQYFGPGTRLTVL.

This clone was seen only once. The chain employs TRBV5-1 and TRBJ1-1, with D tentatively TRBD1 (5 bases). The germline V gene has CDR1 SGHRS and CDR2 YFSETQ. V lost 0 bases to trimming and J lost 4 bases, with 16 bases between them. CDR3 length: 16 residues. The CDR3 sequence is CASSLAGTTGGTEAFF. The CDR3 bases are TGCGCCAGCAGCTTGGCCGGAACCACCGGGGGCACTGAAGCTTTCTTT.

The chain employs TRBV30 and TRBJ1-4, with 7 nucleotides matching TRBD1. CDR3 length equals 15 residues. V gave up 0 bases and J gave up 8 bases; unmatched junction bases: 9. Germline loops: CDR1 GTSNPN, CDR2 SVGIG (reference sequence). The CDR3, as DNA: TGTGCCTGGAGTGTAAAAGGGGGCGGTGGGGAAAAACTGTTTTTT. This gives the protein CAWSVKGGGGEKLFF. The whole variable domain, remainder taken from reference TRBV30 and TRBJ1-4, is SQTIHQWPATLVQPVGSPLSLECTVEGTSNPNLYWYRQAAGRGLQLLFYSVGIGQISSEVPQNLSASRPQDRQFILSSKKLLLSDSGFYLCAWSVKGGGGEKLFFGSGTQLSVL.

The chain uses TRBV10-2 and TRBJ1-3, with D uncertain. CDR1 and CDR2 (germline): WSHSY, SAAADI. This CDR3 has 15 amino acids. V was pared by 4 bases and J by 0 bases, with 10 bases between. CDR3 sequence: CASSVPGSSGNTIYF. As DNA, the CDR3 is TGCGCCAGCAGTGTACCCGGTAGCTCTGGAAACACCATATATTTT.

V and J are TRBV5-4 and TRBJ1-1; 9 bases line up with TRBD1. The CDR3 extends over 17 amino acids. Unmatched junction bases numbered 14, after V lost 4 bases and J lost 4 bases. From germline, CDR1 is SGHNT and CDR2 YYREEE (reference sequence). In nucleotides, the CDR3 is TGTGCCAGCAGCACCGGACAGGGGCAGGCTCTTGGCACTGAAGCTTTCTTT. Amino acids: CASSTGQGQALGTEAFF.